The 5 T cell receptor beta chains listed next were all sequenced from one sample in a study of T cell repertoires in cytomegalovirus infection. TCRdb re-derived calls from the reads in MiXCR, one entry per CDR3 protein. The table lists hundreds of thousands of distinct CDR3 sequences, 25% to 30% of them singletons. These receptors have no known antigen. Sample: cultured PBMCs, taken from culture after CMV antigen stimulation. All receptors come from a human donor in good health (CMV status not recorded). Some clones in this sample may be carry-over from other donors' samples.

The table lists this clonotype with a few counts. The V and J genes are TRBV7-8 and TRBJ1-2, with unresolved D. CDR1 SGHVS and CDR2 FQNEAQ come from the germline V gene. The CDR3 runs to 13 residues. V lost 3 bases, J lost 2 bases, and 7 bases lay in between. The CDR3 region is CASSFAQNYGYTF. DNA for the CDR3: TGTGCCAGCAGCTTTGCCCAAAACTATGGCTACACCTTC.

The chain joins TRBV7-9 to TRBJ1-6, with 7 bases fitting TRBD1. Germline assignment: CDR1 SEHNR and CDR2 FQNEAQ (reference sequence). The CDR3 extends over 19 amino acids. The ends lost 4 bases at V and 0 bases at J; junction bases unmatched: 12. The CDR3 DNA reads TGTGCCAGCAGCTCCTTCGGGACAGACTTAAGCTCCTATAATTCACCCCTCCACTTT. It specifies CASSSFGTDLSSYNSPLHF.

The V and J genes are TRBV27 and TRBJ2-5, with a possible D match to TRBD1 (5 bases). Between the trimmed V and J ends, which lost 4 bases and 5 bases, there was a span of 17 bases. The CDR3 runs 15 residues. CDR1 and CDR2 from the germline V gene are MNHEY and SMNVEV (reference sequence). The CDR3 coding sequence is TGTGCCAGCAGTTACCAGGGTCAGTACAGGGAGACCCAGTACTTC. Protein sequence: CASSYQGQYRETQYF.

The table lists this clonotype with a few counts. The chain joins TRBV4-2 to TRBJ1-4; D possibly corresponds to TRBD1 (6 bases). Germline V gives CDR1 LGHNA, CDR2 YNFKEQ. Trimming removed 0 bases at V and 5 bases at J, with 10 bases between. The CDR3 totals 15 residues. The CDR3 here is CASSQDRTANEKLFF. The CDR3, as DNA: TGTGCCAGCAGCCAAGATAGGACAGCAAATGAAAAACTGTTTTTT.

This clonotype was observed a single time. The CDR3 sequence: CASSQAQQSDTQYF. DNA of the CDR3: TGTGCCAGCAGCCAAGCACAACAATCAGATACGCAGTATTTT. V and J are TRBV4-2 and TRBJ2-3; D is ambiguous. Germline V lookup: CDR1 LGHNA, CDR2 YNFKEQ. V dropped 1 base and J dropped 4 bases, with 9 bases sitting between them. The CDR3 totals 14 residues.